Below, 7 T cell receptor beta chains from the same sample are listed, as sequenced in a study of T cell responses to AZD1222 COVID-19 vaccine. TCRdb keeps only in-frame clones here, not all; method: immunoSEQ multiplex PCR. The profile shows fewer than 120,000 clones, about four fifths of them singletons. Sequencing used peripheral blood, obtained on day 0 of AZD1222 vaccination. Every receptor here comes from an adult in good health.

Only a few counts were recorded for this clone. The chain couples TRBV5-4 to TRBJ2-7; no definite D call. This CDR3 region has 12 residues. Per germline, CDR1 SGHNT and CDR2 YYREEE (reference sequence). V lost 0 bases to trimming and J lost 7 bases, with 8 bases between them. CDR3 bases: TGTGCCAGCAGCTTGGCCGGAAGAGAGCAGTACTTC. The encoded protein is CASSLAGREQYF. Full variable domain (rest looked up from reference TRBV5-4 and TRBJ2-7): ETGVTQSPTHLIKTRGQQVTLRCSSQSGHNTVSWYQQALGQGPQFIFQYYREEENGRGNFPPRFSGLQFPNYSSELNVNALELDDSALYLCASSLAGREQYFGPGTRLTVT.

Here the CDR3 DNA reads TGTGCCAGCAGCCCGGTCAGGAGCGCCTCTAATGAAAAACTGTTTTTT. Translating gives CASSPVRSASNEKLFF. The chain is built from TRBV6-2 or TRBV6-3 and TRBJ1-4; D gene uncertain. V lost 6 bases, J lost 3 bases, and 17 bases lay in between. Germline CDR1 and CDR2: MNHEY and SVGEGT. The CDR3 runs to 16 residues.

The chain couples TRBV19 to TRBJ1-2, with no clear D. Germline CDR1 LNHDA, CDR2 SQIVND (reference sequence). This CDR3 comprises 15 residues. V lost 4 bases, J lost 0 bases, and 12 bases lay in between. CDR3 loop: CASSRPAGPNYGYTF. For the CDR3, the DNA is TGTGCCAGTAGTAGACCCGCGGGCCCTAACTATGGCTACACCTTC.

The chain couples TRBV28 to TRBJ2-1, with TRBD2 identical over 13 bases. V gave up 4 bases and J gave up 7 bases; unmatched junction bases: 10. The germline gives CDR1 MDHEN, CDR2 SYDVKM. The CDR3 is made up of 17 amino acids. The CDR3 reads CASSSTSGRAYRNEQFF. The CDR3 DNA reads as TGTGCCAGCAGTTCCACTAGCGGGAGGGCCTATAGGAATGAGCAGTTCTTC.

This clone has a single count. The chain recombines TRBV6-5 with TRBJ2-7; no firm D call. The germline CDR1 and CDR2 sequences are MNHEY and SVGAGI. Trimming left V 2 bases short and J 0 bases short, with 11 bases between. The CDR3 totals 15 residues. CDR3 in DNA: TGTGCCAGCAGTTACATCGTGGGCAGCTCCTACGAGCAGTACTTC. This translates into CASSYIVGSSYEQYF.

This chain joins TRBV24-1 and TRBJ1-1, with D unresolved. Deletions cut 1 base from V and 0 bases from J, with 2 bases between. Germline lookup yields CDR1 KGHDR and CDR2 SFDVKD. This CDR3 region has 13 residues. The CDR3 bases are TGTGCCACCAGTGATTTCTTGAACACTGAAGCTTTCTTT. Encoded protein: CATSDFLNTEAFF.

The chain carries TRBV28 and TRBJ1-4; 7 positions match TRBD1. The CDR3 covers 21 residues. Germline loops: CDR1 MDHEN, CDR2 SYDVKM. Unmatched junction bases numbered 22, after V lost 6 bases and J lost 0 bases. This chain's CDR3 is CASSTEQSLQGGRATNEKLFF. In DNA, the CDR3 is TGTGCCAGCAGCACAGAACAGAGCCTTCAGGGGGGACGGGCAACTAATGAAAAACTGTTTTTT.